This TCR beta chain was identified in a study of T cells in Graves' hyperthyroidism and ophthalmopathy. Germline CDR1 PRHDT, CDR2 FYEKMQ (reference sequence). This CDR3 has 12 amino acids. V lost 2 bases to trimming and J lost 8 bases, with 7 bases between them. TCR beta CDR3 regions were amplified from RNA. Initially, a first-round RT-PCR of the TCR CDR3 employed the HTBI primer set. MiXCR, run by TCRdb on the multiplex PCR reads, gives a single entry per CDR3 protein. The sample has more than 500,000 distinct CDR3 sequences, 15% to 20% seen once. This clonotype was counted at least ten times. Clinical symptoms, serum thyroxine, TRAb, thyroid ultrasound and orbital computed tomography established diagnosis. Source material for PBMCs was 10 ml fresh peripheral blood.

This sequence originates from a woman under 40 with Graves' ophthalmopathy. This chain links TRBV13 with TRBJ2-1, with D perhaps TRBD2 (5 bases). The sequenced sample was blood. The CDR3 protein is CASSLTEDEQFF. The CDR3 nucleotides are TGTGCCAGCAGCTTAACGGAGGATGAGCAGTTCTTC.